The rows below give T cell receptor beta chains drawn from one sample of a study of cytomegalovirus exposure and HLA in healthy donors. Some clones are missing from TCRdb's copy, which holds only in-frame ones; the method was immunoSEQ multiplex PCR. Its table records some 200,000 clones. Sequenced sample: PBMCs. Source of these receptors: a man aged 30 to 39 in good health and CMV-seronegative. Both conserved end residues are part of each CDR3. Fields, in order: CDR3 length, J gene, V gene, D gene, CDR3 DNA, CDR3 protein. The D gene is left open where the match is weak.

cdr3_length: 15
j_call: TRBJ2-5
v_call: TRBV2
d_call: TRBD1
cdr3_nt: TGTGCCAGCAGTCGCACCCACAGGGGCGGAGAGACCCAGTACTTC
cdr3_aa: CASSRTHRGGETQYF

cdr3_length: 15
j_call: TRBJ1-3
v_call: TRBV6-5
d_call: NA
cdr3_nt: TGTGCCAGCAGTACTACAGGCCGCTCTGGAAACACCATATATTTT
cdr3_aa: CASSTTGRSGNTIYF

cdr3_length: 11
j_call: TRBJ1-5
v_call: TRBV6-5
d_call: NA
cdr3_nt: TGTGCCAGCAGTGAACGGCGGTCCCAGCATTTT
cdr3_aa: CASSERRSQHF

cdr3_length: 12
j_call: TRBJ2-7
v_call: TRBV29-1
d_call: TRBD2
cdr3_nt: TGCAGCGTAACTAGCGGGAAGAGCGAGCAGTACTTC
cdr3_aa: CSVTSGKSEQYF

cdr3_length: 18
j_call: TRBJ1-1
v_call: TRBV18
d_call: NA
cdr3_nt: TGTGCCAGCTCACCACCAGAGGGCAGGTCTAGGCGGAACACTGAAGCTTTCTTT
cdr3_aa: CASSPPEGRSRRNTEAFF

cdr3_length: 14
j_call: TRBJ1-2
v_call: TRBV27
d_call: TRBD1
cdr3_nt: TGTGCCAGCAGTTTGAGGGGGCGCGCCCATGGCTACACCTTC
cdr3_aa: CASSLRGRAHGYTF

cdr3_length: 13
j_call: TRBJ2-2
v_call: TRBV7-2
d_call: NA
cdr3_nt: TGTGCCAGCAGCTCAGACAGCCCCGGGGAGCTGTTTTTT
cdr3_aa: CASSSDSPGELFF

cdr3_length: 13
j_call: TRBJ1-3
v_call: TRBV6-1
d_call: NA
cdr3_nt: TGTGCCAGCTCTAGGCTCCCTGGAAACACCATATATTTT
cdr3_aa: CASSRLPGNTIYF

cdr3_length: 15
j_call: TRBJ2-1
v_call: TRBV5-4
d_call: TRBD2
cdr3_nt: TGTGCCAGCAGCCCCGGGACTAGCGGGGCCAATGAGCAGTTCTTC
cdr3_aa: CASSPGTSGANEQFF

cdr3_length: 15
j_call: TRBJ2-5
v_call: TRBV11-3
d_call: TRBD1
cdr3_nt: TGTGCCAGCACAGTAAGGACAGGGACGCAAGAGACCCAGTACTTC
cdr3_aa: CASTVRTGTQETQYF

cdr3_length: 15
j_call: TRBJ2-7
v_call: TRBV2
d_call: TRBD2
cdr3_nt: TGTGCCAGCAAAGCACCGACTAGCGGGACCTACGAGCAGTACTTC
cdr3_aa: CASKAPTSGTYEQYF

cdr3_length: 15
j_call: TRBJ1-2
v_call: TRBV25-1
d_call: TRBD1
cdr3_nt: TGTGCCAGCAGTATACCCGGGACAGGGATATATGGCTACACCTTC
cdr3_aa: CASSIPGTGIYGYTF

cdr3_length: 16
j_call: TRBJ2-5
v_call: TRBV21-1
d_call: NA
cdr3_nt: TGTGCCAGCAGCGCCAAACAGGGAACCCAATCAGAGACCCAGTACTTC
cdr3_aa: CASSAKQGTQSETQYF

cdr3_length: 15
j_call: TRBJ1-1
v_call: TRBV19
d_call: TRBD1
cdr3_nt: TGTGCCAGTAGCTCCGACCGGGACAGGGTTGCTGAAGCTTTCTTT
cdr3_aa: CASSSDRDRVAEAFF

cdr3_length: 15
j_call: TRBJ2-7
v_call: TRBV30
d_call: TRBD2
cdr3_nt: TGTGCCTGGAGTCTCACCCTAGCGGGGTCCCGCGAGCAGTACTTC
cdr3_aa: CAWSLTLAGSREQYF

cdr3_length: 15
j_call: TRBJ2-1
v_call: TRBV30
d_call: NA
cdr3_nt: TGTGCCTGGAGTTTTATGGGGGGCTCCTACAATGAGCAGTTCTTC
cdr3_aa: CAWSFMGGSYNEQFF

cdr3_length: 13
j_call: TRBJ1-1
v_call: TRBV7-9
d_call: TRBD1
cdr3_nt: TGTGCCAGCAGCTATCGGGACAGGGGACCCACTTTCTTT
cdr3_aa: CASSYRDRGPTFF

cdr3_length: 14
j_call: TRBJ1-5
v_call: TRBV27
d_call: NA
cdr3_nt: TGTGCCAGCAGTTCCCCGGGTCGGGATCAGCCCCAGCATTTT
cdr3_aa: CASSSPGRDQPQHF

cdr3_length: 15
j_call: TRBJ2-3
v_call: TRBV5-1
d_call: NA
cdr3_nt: TGCGCCAGCAGCTTGGACCACGGGTCCACAGATACGCAGTATTTT
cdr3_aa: CASSLDHGSTDTQYF

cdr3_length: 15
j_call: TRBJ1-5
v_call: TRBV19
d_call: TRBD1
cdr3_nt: TGTGCCGCCGGACAGGCCAGGGACGTTAATCAGCCCCAGCATTTT
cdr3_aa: CAAGQARDVNQPQHF

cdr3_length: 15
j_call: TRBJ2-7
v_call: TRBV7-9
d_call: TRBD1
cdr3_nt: TGTGCCAGCAGCGCGCTGACAGGGAGCTCCTACGAGCAGTACTTC
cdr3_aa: CASSALTGSSYEQYF

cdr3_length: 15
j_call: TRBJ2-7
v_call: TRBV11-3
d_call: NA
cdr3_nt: TGTGCCAGCAGCCGCGGGACTGAGAGCTCCTACGAGCAGTACTTC
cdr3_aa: CASSRGTESSYEQYF

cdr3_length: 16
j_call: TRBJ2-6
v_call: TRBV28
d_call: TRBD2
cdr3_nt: TGTGCCAGCAGTTTCCCGGGGGGATACGGGGCCAACGTCCTGACTTTC
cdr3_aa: CASSFPGGYGANVLTF

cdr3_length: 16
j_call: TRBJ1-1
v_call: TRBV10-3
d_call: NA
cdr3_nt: TGTGCCATCAGTGACCAAACCAGGGTCAGTCACACTGAAGCTTTCTTT
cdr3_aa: CAISDQTRVSHTEAFF

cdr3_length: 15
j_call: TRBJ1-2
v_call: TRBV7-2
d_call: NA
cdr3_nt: TGTGCCAGCAGCTTAGCGGCAGGGGAAAACTATGGCTACACCTTC
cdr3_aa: CASSLAAGENYGYTF

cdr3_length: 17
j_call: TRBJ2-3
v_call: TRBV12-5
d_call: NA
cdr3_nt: TGTGCTAGTGGACGCGGGACTGAAGCTCTTAGCACAGATACGCAGTATTTT
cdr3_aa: CASGRGTEALSTDTQYF

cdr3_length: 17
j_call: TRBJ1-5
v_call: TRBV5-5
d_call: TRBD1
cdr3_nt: TGTGCCAGCAGCTTGGTGCAGGGGGCTGAGGGCAATCAGCCCCAGCATTTT
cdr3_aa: CASSLVQGAEGNQPQHF

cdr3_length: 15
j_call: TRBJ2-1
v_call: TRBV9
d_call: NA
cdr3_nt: TGTGCCAGCAGCGTAGGGGGGCTAGCGGTCAATGAGCAGTTCTTC
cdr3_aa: CASSVGGLAVNEQFF

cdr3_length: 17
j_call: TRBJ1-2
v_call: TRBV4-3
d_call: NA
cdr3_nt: TGCGCCAGCAGCCAAGATCTGGGGGCTCTTACTAACTATGGCTACACCTTC
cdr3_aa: CASSQDLGALTNYGYTF

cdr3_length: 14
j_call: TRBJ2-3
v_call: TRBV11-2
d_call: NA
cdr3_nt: TGTGCCAGCAGCTTAGAGAGAGGCACAGATACGCAGTATTTT
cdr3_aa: CASSLERGTDTQYF

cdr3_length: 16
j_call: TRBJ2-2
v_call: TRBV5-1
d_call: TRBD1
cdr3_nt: TGCGCCAGCAGCTTACGGGACAGCCTTAACACCGGGGAGCTGTTTTTT
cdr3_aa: CASSLRDSLNTGELFF

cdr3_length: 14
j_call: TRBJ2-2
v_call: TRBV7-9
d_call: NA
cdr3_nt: TGTGCCAGCAGCGGGGGCTCGCACACCGGGGAGCTGTTTTTT
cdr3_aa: CASSGGSHTGELFF

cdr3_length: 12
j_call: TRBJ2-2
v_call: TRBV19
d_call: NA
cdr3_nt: TGTGCCAGTAATCAGGCCACCGGGGAGCTGTTTTTT
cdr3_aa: CASNQATGELFF

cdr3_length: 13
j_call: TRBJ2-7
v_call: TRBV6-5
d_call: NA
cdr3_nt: TGTGCCAGCACCCCCGGAGGGGAGTACGAGCAGTACTTC
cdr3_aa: CASTPGGEYEQYF

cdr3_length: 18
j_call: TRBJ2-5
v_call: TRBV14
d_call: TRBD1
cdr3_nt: TGTGCCAGCAGCCAAGATCTATTCGACAGGGGGGTCCAAGAGACCCAGTACTTC
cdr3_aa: CASSQDLFDRGVQETQYF

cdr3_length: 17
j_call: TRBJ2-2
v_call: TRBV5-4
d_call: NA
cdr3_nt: TGTGCCAGCAGCTTGGCCTCAGGGCGCCGAGTTGCCGGGGAGCTGTTTTTT
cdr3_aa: CASSLASGRRVAGELFF

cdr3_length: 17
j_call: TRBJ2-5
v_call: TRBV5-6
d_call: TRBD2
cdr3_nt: TGTGCCAGCAGCTTGGCTACTAGCGGGGGGCTGACGGAGACCCAGTACTTC
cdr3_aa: CASSLATSGGLTETQYF

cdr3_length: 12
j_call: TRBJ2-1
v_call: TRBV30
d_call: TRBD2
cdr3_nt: TGTGCCGGAGGACTAGAACACAATGAGCAGTTCTTC
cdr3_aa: CAGGLEHNEQFF

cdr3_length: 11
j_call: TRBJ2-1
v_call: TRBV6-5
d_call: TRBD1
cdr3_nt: TGTGCCAGCAGTTCGGACAGGGGGCAGTTCTTC
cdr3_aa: CASSSDRGQFF

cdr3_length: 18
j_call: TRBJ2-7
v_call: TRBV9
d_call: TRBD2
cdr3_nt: TGTGCCAGCAGCGTAGGGGGACTAGCGGGGGGCAACTCCTACGAGCAGTACTTC
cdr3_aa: CASSVGGLAGGNSYEQYF

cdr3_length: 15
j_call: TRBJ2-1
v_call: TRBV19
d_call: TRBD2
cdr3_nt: TGTGCCAGTAGTATGTACGGGAGGGCCGGCAATGAGCAGTTCTTC
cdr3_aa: CASSMYGRAGNEQFF

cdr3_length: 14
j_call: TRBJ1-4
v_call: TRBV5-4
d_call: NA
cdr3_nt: TGTGCCAGCAGTCAGGACATAGGGAATGAAAAACTGTTTTTT
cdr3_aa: CASSQDIGNEKLFF

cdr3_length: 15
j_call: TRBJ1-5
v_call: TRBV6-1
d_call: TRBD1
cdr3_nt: TGTGCCAGCAGTGATGGGACAGGGGGCAGGCAGCCCCAGCATTTT
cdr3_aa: CASSDGTGGRQPQHF

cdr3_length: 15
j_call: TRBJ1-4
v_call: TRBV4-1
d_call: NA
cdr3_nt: TGCGCCAGCAGCCAAGATCGGCGAGCGAGGGAAAAACTGTTTTTT
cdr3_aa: CASSQDRRAREKLFF

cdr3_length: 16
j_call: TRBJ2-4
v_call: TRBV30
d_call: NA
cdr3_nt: TGTGCCTGGACCCCCCCCCTACAGGGCCCCAAAAACATTCAGTACTTC
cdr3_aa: CAWTPPLQGPKNIQYF

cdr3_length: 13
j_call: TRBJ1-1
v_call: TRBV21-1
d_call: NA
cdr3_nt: TGTGCCAGCAGCAAAAGTGGTGGACAGGGAGCTTTCTTT
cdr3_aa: CASSKSGGQGAFF

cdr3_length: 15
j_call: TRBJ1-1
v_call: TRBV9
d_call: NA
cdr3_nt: TGTGCCAGCAGCGTAGCCCCAGCGCAGGGCACTGAAGCTTTCTTT
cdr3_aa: CASSVAPAQGTEAFF

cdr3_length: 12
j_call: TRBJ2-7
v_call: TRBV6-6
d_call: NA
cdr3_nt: TGTGCCAGCAGTTCCCCCAACTACGAGCAGTACTTC
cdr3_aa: CASSSPNYEQYF

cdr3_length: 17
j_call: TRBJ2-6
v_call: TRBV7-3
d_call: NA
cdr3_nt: TGTGCCAGCAGCCCGGGACATGTGAGCTCTGGGGCCAACGTCCTGACTTTC
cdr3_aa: CASSPGHVSSGANVLTF

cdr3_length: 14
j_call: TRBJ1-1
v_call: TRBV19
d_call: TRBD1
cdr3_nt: TGTGCCAGTAGTATTGGGACAGTGAACACTGAAGCTTTCTTT
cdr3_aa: CASSIGTVNTEAFF